This T cell receptor (beta chain) was captured by sequencing in a study of cytomegalovirus exposure and HLA in healthy donors. Whole-study findings and limits: According to a later analysis, donors in an Asian-associated ancestry cluster reportedly had fewer N-insertions than the roughly 660-donor mean. About 90% or about 30% of the time was how often most TCR beta V segments were productive, according to an earlier analysis.

In the case of this clone: Its target is unknown.

With 60 Vbeta and 13 Jbeta primers, the PCR was carried out. Libraries were prepared by immunoSEQ multiplex PCR; TCRdb keeps only in-frame clonotypes and omits some of them. The sample shows roughly 160,000 clones, more than 75% of them seen only once. V was clipped by 1 base and J by 5 bases; unmatched bases: 2. Germline CDR1 and CDR2: SGHRS and YFSETQ. CDR3 length: 15 residues. Sequences were obtained from PBMCs. The gene calls are TRBV5-1 and TRBJ2-2; TRBD2 aligns across 10 bases. This receptor was obtained from a man between 25 and 39 years old in good health and CMV-seropositive. The CDR3 reads CASSLRTSGTGELFF. CDR3 DNA: TGCGCCAGCAGCTTGAGGACTAGCGGTACCGGGGAGCTGTTTTTT.